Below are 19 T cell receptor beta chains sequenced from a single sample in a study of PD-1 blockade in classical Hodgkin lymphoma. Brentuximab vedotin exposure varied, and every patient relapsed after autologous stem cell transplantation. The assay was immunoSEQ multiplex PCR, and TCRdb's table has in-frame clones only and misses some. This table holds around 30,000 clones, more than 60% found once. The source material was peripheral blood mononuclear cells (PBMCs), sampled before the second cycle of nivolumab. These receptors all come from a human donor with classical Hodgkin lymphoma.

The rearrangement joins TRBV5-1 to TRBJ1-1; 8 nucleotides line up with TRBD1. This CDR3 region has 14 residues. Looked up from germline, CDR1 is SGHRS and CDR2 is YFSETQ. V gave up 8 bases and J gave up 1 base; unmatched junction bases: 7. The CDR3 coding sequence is TGCGCCAGTTCGCCCGGGACAGGGAACACTGAAGCTTTCTTT. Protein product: CASSPGTGNTEAFF.

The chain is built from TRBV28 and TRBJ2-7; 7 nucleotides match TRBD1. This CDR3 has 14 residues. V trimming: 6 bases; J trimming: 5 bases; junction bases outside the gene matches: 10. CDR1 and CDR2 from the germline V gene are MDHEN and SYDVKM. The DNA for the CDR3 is TGTGCCAGCAGCCTGGTACAGGGGACCAACGAGCAGTACGTC. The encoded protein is CASSLVQGTNEQYV.

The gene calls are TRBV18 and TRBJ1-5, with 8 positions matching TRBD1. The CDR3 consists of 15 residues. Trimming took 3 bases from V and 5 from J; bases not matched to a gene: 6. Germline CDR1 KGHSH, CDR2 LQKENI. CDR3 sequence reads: CASSPYGQGYQPQHF. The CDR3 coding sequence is TGTGCCAGCTCACCTTACGGACAGGGTTATCAGCCCCAGCATTTT.

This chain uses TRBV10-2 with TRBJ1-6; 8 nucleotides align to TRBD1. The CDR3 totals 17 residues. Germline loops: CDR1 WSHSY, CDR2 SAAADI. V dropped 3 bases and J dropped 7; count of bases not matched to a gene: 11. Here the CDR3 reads CASSDPRTGTENSPLHF. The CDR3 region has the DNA TGCGCCAGCAGTGACCCACGGACAGGGACGGAGAATTCACCCCTCCACTTT.

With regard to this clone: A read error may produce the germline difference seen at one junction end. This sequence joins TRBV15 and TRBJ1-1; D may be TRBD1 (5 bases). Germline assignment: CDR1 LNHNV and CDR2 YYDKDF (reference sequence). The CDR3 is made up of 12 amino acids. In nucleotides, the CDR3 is TGTGCCACCAGTAGAGAGGGGTGGAGCGCTTTCTTT. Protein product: CATSREGWSAFF.

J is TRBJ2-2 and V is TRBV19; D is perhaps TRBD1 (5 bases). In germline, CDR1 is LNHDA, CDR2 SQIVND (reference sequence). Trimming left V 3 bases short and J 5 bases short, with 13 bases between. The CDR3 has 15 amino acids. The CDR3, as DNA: TGTGCCAGTAGTATTAGGGGCGGTTCGACCGGGGAGCTGTTTTTT. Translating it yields CASSIRGGSTGELFF.

The CDR3 DNA sequence: TGCGCCAGCAGGGCAGGGAACACTGAAGCTTTCTTT. This encodes CASRAGNTEAFF. The V and J genes are TRBV5-1 and TRBJ1-1; D is unclear. The germline V gene has CDR1 SGHRS and CDR2 YFSETQ. Trimming shortened V by 5 bases and J by 1 base, and 6 bases separated the two germline ends. There are 12 residues in the CDR3. The full variable domain, its missing parts supplied by reference TRBV5-1 and TRBJ1-1, is KAGVTQTPRYLIKTRGQQVTLSCSPISGHRSVSWYQQTPGQGLQFLFEYFSETQRNKGNFPGRFSGRQFSNSRSEMNVSTLELGDSALYLCASRAGNTEAFFGQGTRLTVV.

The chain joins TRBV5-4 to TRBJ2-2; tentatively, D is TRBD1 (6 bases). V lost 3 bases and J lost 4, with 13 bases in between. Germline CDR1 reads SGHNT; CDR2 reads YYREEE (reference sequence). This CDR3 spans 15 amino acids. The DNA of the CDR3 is TGTGCCAGCAGCTCGCCGACAGGCCCCACCGGGGAGCTGTTTTTT. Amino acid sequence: CASSSPTGPTGELFF. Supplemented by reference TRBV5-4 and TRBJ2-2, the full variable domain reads ETGVTQSPTHLIKTRGQQVTLRCSSQSGHNTVSWYQQALGQGPQFIFQYYREEENGRGNFPPRFSGLQFPNYSSELNVNALELDDSALYLCASSSPTGPTGELFFGEGSRLTVL.

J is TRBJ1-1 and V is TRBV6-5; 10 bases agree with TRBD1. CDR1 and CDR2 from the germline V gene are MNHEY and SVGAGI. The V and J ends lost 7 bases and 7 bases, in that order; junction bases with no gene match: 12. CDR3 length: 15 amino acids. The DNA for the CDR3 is TGTGCCAGCAACCATCGACAGGGGGCTGGGGGTGAAGCTTTCTTT. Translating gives CASNHRQGAGGEAFF.

The CDR3: CASSVLTGGGAPDTQYF. The CDR3 DNA follows: TGCGCCAGCAGCGTACTAACTGGCGGGGGGGCCCCAGATACGCAGTATTTT. V gene TRBV5-1 combines with J gene TRBJ2-3, with 9 bases lining up with TRBD2. The CDR3 spans 17 residues. V lost 4 bases to trimming and J lost 4 bases; unmatched junction nucleotides: 13. Germline lookup yields CDR1 SGHRS and CDR2 YFSETQ.

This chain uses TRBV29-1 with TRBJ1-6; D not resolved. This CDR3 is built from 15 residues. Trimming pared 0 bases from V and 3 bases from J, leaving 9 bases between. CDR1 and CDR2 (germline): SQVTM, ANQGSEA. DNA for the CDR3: TGCAGCGTTGAAGATCAGCAGGTCTATAATTCACCCCTCCACTTT. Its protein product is CSVEDQQVYNSPLHF.

Here the CDR3 DNA reads TGTGCCGGCGAGAGGCAGCCGAACACTGAAGCTTTCTTT. Its protein product is CAGERQPNTEAFF. J is TRBJ1-1 and V is TRBV6-1; D unresolved. Germline V CDR1 and CDR2: MNHNS, SASEGT. The V and J ends lost 11 bases and 1 base respectively, with 14 bases between them. CDR3 length: 13 amino acids.

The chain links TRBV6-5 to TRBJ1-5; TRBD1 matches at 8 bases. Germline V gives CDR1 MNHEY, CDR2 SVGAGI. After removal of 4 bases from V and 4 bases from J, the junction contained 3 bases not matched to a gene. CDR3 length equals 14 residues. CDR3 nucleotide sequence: TGTGCCAGCAGTTTCGACAGGGGTAATCAGCCCCAGCATTTT. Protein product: CASSFDRGNQPQHF.

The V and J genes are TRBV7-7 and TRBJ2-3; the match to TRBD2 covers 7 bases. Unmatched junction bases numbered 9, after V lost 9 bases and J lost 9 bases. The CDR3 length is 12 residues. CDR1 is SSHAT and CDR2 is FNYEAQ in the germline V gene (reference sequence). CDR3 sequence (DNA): TGTGCCAGTTCCCCCGGGGAGGGGACGCAGTATTTT. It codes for CASSPGEGTQYF.

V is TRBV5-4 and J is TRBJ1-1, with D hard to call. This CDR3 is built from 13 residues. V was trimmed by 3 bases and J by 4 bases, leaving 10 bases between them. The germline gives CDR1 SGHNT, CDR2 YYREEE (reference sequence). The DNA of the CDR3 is TGTGCCAGCAGCTATAACAAGGGCACTGAAGCTTTCTTT. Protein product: CASSYNKGTEAFF.

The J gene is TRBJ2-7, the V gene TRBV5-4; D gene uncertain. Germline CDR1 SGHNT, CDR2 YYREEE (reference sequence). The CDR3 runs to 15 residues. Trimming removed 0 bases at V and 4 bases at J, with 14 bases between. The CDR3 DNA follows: TGTGCCAGCAGCTTGGGGGCAGCCCGTGGGTACGAGCAGTACTTC. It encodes CASSLGAARGYEQYF.

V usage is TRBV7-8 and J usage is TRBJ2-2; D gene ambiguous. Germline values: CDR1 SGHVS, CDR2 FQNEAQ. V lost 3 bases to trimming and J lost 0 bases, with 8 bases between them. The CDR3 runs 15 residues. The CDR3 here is CASSFSPSNTGELFF. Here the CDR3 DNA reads TGTGCCAGCAGCTTCTCTCCTTCGAACACCGGGGAGCTGTTTTTT.

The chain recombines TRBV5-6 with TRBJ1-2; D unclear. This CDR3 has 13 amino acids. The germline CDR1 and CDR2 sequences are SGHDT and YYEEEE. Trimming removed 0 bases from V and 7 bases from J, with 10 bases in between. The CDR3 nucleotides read TGTGCCAGCAGCTTGGTCATTCTTCGTGGCTACACCTTC. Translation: CASSLVILRGYTF.

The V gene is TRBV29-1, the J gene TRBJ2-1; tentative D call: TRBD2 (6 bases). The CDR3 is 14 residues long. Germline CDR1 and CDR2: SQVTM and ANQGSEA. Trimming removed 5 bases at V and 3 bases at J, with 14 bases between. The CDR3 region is CSVFSGSLYNEQFF. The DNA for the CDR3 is TGCAGCGTTTTCAGCGGGTCCCTCTACAATGAGCAGTTCTTC.